The clone carrying this T cell receptor (beta chain) was seen ten or more times. TCRdb recomputed calls from the 5' RACE reads with MiXCR, one row per CDR3 protein. The sample includes more than 95,000 distinct CDR3 sequences, 8% to 13% of them seen just once. The data originate from a study of early T cells in non-severe SARS-CoV-2 infection. Germline V CDR1 and CDR2: SEHNR, FQNEAQ (reference sequence). The V and J ends lost 5 bases and 9 bases, in that order; junction bases with no gene match: 4. The CDR3 length is 12 residues. This material consisted of whole blood, taken at baseline. The rearrangement uses TRBV7-9 and TRBJ2-1, with 7 bases aligning to TRBD2. The source is an adult who was a healthcare worker with PCR-confirmed SARS-CoV-2 infection or an uninfected control (not recorded which). DNA of the CDR3: TGTGCCAGCAGCGCAGCGGGACCTGAGCAGTTCTTC. Translated: CASSAAGPEQFF.